These 24 T cell receptor beta chains came from one sample sequenced in a study of cytomegalovirus exposure and HLA in healthy donors. Here immunoSEQ multiplex PCR was the method, and the copy in TCRdb shows in-frame clones only, minus some. The sample carries 150,000 to 200,000 clones, roughly nine tenths recorded once. Sequencing was carried out using PBMCs. The receptors originated from a man between 18 and 35 years old in good health and CMV-seropositive.

The V gene is TRBV27, the J gene TRBJ2-2, with unresolved D. Trimming took 6 bases from V and 3 from J, leaving 11 bases between them. Germline CDR1 and CDR2: MNHEY and SMNVEV (reference sequence). This CDR3 spans 14 amino acids. This chain's CDR3 is CASRSGSYTGELFF. CDR3 coding DNA: TGTGCCAGCAGGTCCGGGTCCTACACCGGGGAGCTGTTTTTT.

This rearrangement joins TRBV7-8 to TRBJ1-4; 7 bases agree with TRBD1. There are 14 residues in the CDR3. Germline trimming cut 1 base from V and 7 bases from J; bases unmatched to any gene: 3. Germline assignment: CDR1 SGHVS and CDR2 FQNEAQ. The CDR3 is CASSLGRGFEKLFF. CDR3 in DNA: TGTGCCAGCAGCTTAGGCAGGGGGTTTGAAAAACTGTTTTTT. Full variable domain (outside the CDR3, taken from reference TRBV7-8 and TRBJ1-4): GAGVSQSPRYKVAKRGQDVALRCDPISGHVSLFWYQQALGQGPEFLTYFQNEAQLDKSGLPSDRFFAERPEGSVSTLKIQRTQQEDSAVYLCASSLGRGFEKLFFGSGTQLSVL.

The chain couples TRBV10-3 to TRBJ2-1; the match to TRBD2 covers 8 bases. CDR3 length: 16 residues. The germline V gene has CDR1 ENHRY and CDR2 SYGVKD. V shed 0 bases and J 4 bases; nucleotides not matched to a gene: 5. The CDR3 DNA reads TGTGCCATCAGTGAGTCCAGAGCGGGAGCTTACAATGAGCAGTTCTTC. It encodes CAISESRAGAYNEQFF.

This chain connects TRBV7-8 to TRBJ1-1, with a weak D call TRBD1 (5 bases). Germline V CDR1 and CDR2: SGHVS, FQNEAQ. V lost 6 bases, J lost 1 base, and 6 bases lay in between. The length of the CDR3 is 12 residues. CDR3 bases: TGTGCCAGCAGTCAGGGGAACACTGAAGCTTTCTTT. This translates into CASSQGNTEAFF.

In this sample, this clone turned up once. The chain uses TRBV13 and TRBJ2-1; TRBD2 matches 9 bases. This CDR3 contains 14 residues. Trimming took 3 bases from V and 12 from J; bases not matched to a gene: 9. Germline V gives CDR1 PRHDT, CDR2 FYEKMQ (reference sequence). CDR3 in amino acids: CASSLEGSGSWQFF. In nucleotides, the CDR3 is TGTGCCAGCAGCTTGGAGGGTAGCGGGAGTTGGCAGTTCTTC.

The gene calls are TRBV5-1 and TRBJ1-4; TRBD1 is a possible D gene (5 bases). Trimming pared 4 bases from V and 5 bases from J, leaving 12 bases between. The germline V gene encodes CDR1 SGHRS and CDR2 YFSETQ. The CDR3 has 14 residues. The chain's CDR3 is CASSPWRGNEKLFF. The CDR3 DNA follows: TGCGCCAGCAGCCCCTGGAGGGGAAATGAAAAACTGTTTTTT.

The chain carries TRBV5-4 and TRBJ2-1; TRBD2 aligns across 14 bases. In germline, CDR1 is SGHNT, CDR2 YYREEE (reference sequence). The CDR3 has 15 residues. Trimming took 5 bases from V and 10 from J; bases not matched to a gene: 8. CDR3 region: CASSPGLAGVGEQFF. CDR3 DNA sequence: TGTGCCAGCAGTCCGGGACTAGCGGGAGTTGGGGAGCAGTTCTTC.

J is TRBJ1-5 and V is TRBV7-8; D unclear. CDR1 and CDR2 from the germline V gene are SGHVS and FQNEAQ. This CDR3 has 16 amino acids. V lost 5 bases, J lost 3 bases, and 17 bases lay in between. CDR3: CASSAEGYTYNQPQHF. The CDR3 DNA reads TGTGCCAGCAGCGCCGAGGGTTACACATACAATCAGCCCCAGCATTTT.

V gene TRBV11-2 combines with J gene TRBJ2-1, with D unresolved. Per the germline V gene, CDR1 is SGHAT and CDR2 is FQNNGV. The CDR3 sequence is 17 residues long. With 2 bases removed from V and 5 bases from J, the gap between germline ends came to 19 bases. The CDR3 DNA reads TGTGCCAGCAGCTTAAATAGTCGACTCGAGCCTCACAATGAGCAGTTCTTC. The encoded protein is CASSLNSRLEPHNEQFF.

The rearrangement joins TRBV27 to TRBJ2-6; D is unresolved. The CDR3 totals 16 residues. CDR1 is MNHEY and CDR2 is SMNVEV in the germline V gene (reference sequence). Trimming removed 5 bases at V and 1 base at J, with 12 bases between. The chain's CDR3 is CASSPSRVSGANVLTF. The CDR3 DNA reads TGTGCCAGCAGTCCTAGTCGAGTTTCTGGGGCCAACGTCCTGACTTTC.

The V and J genes are TRBV19 and TRBJ2-1; 8 positions match TRBD2. The CDR3 spans 15 residues. J gave up 5 bases and V 6 bases, and 9 bases lay outside the gene matches. Germline V lookup: CDR1 LNHDA, CDR2 SQIVND (reference sequence). This CDR3 reads CASSPGRAGDNEQFF. Written as DNA, the CDR3 is TGTGCCAGTAGCCCCGGTCGAGCGGGGGACAATGAGCAGTTCTTC.

This sequence joins TRBV4-2 and TRBJ2-1; 7 bases are shared with TRBD1. In germline, CDR1 is LGHNA, CDR2 YNFKEQ. This CDR3 is 16 amino acids long. V trimming: 4 bases; J trimming: 5 bases; junction bases outside the gene matches: 11. Here the CDR3 reads CASSPDRAMGNNEQFF. In nucleotides, the CDR3 is TGTGCCAGCAGCCCCGACAGGGCCATGGGGAACAATGAGCAGTTCTTC.

The rearrangement joins TRBV5-1 to TRBJ2-1; 7 bases align to TRBD2. The CDR3 consists of 16 residues. Germline V gene lookup returns CDR1 SGHRS and CDR2 YFSETQ. After removal of 0 bases from V and 0 bases from J, the junction contained 3 bases not matched to a gene. In DNA form, the CDR3 reads TGCGCCAGCAGCTTGGAGACGGGGGGCTCCTACAATGAGCAGTTCTTC. Amino acid sequence: CASSLETGGSYNEQFF.

In this sample, this clone turned up a few times. The gene calls are TRBV6-5 and TRBJ2-7; 9 bases agree with TRBD1. The V and J ends lost 4 bases and 3 bases, in that order; junction bases with no gene match: 7. Germline V gene data show CDR1 as MNHEY and CDR2 as SVGAGI. This CDR3 is 15 amino acids long. The CDR3 is CASSSGQGQGYEQYF. The DNA for the CDR3 is TGTGCCAGCAGTTCCGGACAGGGGCAAGGCTACGAGCAGTACTTC.

The chain uses TRBV7-9 and TRBJ2-7; tentatively, D is TRBD2 (5 bases). Germline CDR1 and CDR2: SEHNR and FQNEAQ (reference sequence). The CDR3 covers 14 residues. The germline V and J ends were trimmed by 5 bases and 7 bases, with 18 bases remaining between them. The CDR3 DNA reads as TGTGCCAGCAGCCCGGACCCCTCTAGCCGGGAGCAGTACTTC. This sequence encodes CASSPDPSSREQYF.

The chain recombines TRBV9 with TRBJ2-3, with D possibly TRBD2 on 7 matching bases. Trimming left V 0 bases short and J 4 bases short, with 12 bases between. The CDR3 covers 15 residues. CDR1 is SGDLS and CDR2 is YYNGEE in the germline V gene. The CDR3 sequence: CASSVVSGGPDTQYF. CDR3 nucleotides: TGTGCCAGCAGCGTAGTTTCGGGGGGCCCAGATACGCAGTATTTT.

V is TRBV19 and J is TRBJ2-1; tentative D call: TRBD1 (7 bases). Germline V gene sequence: CDR1 LNHDA, CDR2 SQIVND (reference sequence). Trimming removed 4 bases at V and 9 bases at J, with 16 bases between. The CDR3 is 14 amino acids. Here the CDR3 reads CASSTQYRGGEQFF. Here the CDR3 DNA reads TGTGCCAGTAGTACCCAATACAGGGGAGGTGAGCAGTTCTTC.

The chain carries TRBV5-8 and TRBJ1-1; possible D gene TRBD1, 5 bases. Germline values: CDR1 SGHTS, CDR2 YDEGEE. The ends were cut back, 6 bases at V and 6 bases at J, with 18 bases in the middle. There are 14 residues in the CDR3. The CDR3 sequence: CASIRGSFRSEAFF. CDR3 coding DNA: TGTGCCAGCATCCGGGGGTCTTTCCGCTCTGAAGCTTTCTTT.

The J gene is TRBJ2-1, the V gene TRBV13; the D is unclear. Germline-derived CDR1 and CDR2 are PRHDT and FYEKMQ (reference sequence). CDR3 length equals 16 residues. V was pared by 0 bases and J by 0 bases, with 9 bases between. This CDR3 is CASSLGGASSYNEQFF. CDR3 nucleotide sequence: TGTGCCAGCAGCTTAGGGGGCGCCAGCTCCTACAATGAGCAGTTCTTC.

The rearrangement links TRBV7-9 to TRBJ2-1; D possibly corresponds to TRBD2 (5 bases). The CDR3 spans 15 residues. The V and J ends lost 1 base and 8 bases respectively, with 15 bases between them. Germline loops: CDR1 SEHNR, CDR2 FQNEAQ (reference sequence). The CDR3 coding sequence is TGTGCCAGCAGCTTAGAGGCTAGCCCCTGGGATGAGCAGTTCTTC. This gives the protein CASSLEASPWDEQFF.

The chain is built from TRBV6-5 and TRBJ1-3; D is unresolved. CDR1 is MNHEY, CDR2 SVGAGI, per germline. This CDR3 is built from 15 residues. V was clipped by 2 bases and J by 2 bases, with 10 bases between them. The CDR3 spells CASSYRRSPGNTIYF. CDR3 in DNA: TGTGCCAGCAGTTACAGGAGGTCGCCTGGAAACACCATATATTTT.

The genes are TRBV5-4 and TRBJ2-1, with 11 positions matching TRBD2. CDR1 and CDR2 (germline): SGHNT, YYREEE (reference sequence). This CDR3 region has 15 residues. V was clipped by 1 base and J by 9 bases; unmatched bases: 6. For the CDR3, the DNA is TGTGCCAGCAGCTTGACTAGCGGGAGCAAGGGTGAGCAGTTCTTC. Translating it yields CASSLTSGSKGEQFF.

Written as DNA, the CDR3 is TGTGCCAGCAGGGACTCTTTCACAGATACGCAGTATTTT. Its translation: CASRDSFTDTQYF. The chain couples TRBV6-1 to TRBJ2-3; D is perhaps TRBD2 (5 bases). CDR3 length: 13 amino acids. Trimming cost V 6 bases and J 2 bases, with 9 bases left between them. Germline assignment: CDR1 MNHNS and CDR2 SASEGT.

The rearrangement uses TRBV5-1 and TRBJ2-7, with 14 positions matching TRBD2. The CDR3 loop spans 14 amino acids. With V trimmed by 4 bases and J by 6 bases, 3 bases remained unmatched. Germline V gene data show CDR1 as SGHRS and CDR2 as YFSETQ. The DNA for the CDR3 is TGCGCCAGCAGCCCCGGGACTAGCGGGAGCGAGCAGTACTTC. As protein: CASSPGTSGSEQYF.